Listed here are 20 T cell receptor beta chains from one sample, sequenced in a study of blood T cell repertoires in COVID-19. This table comes from immunoSEQ multiplex PCR, and its TCRdb copy is limited to in-frame clones, with some not included. The sample yields hundreds of thousands of clones, around 88% seen once. Sequencing used PBMCs or T cells enriched from blood (not recorded which). The origin of the receptors is a woman aged 25 to 39 who had been exposed to COVID-19.

Here the CDR3 DNA reads TGTGCCAGTAGTATAGATCATGTTGGTCAGGGGGGAGAGACCCAGTACTTC. Translating it yields CASSIDHVGQGGETQYF. The genes are TRBV19 and TRBJ2-5, with a tentative D call TRBD1 (7 bases). V was trimmed by 0 bases and J by 4 bases, leaving 18 bases between them. In germline, CDR1 is LNHDA, CDR2 SQIVND (reference sequence). The CDR3 spans 17 residues.

The chain is built from TRBV5-1 and TRBJ1-4; D ambiguous. Trimming shortened V by 0 bases and J by 0 bases, and 6 bases separated the two germline ends. CDR3 size: 15 residues. The V gene's germline CDR1 is SGHRS and CDR2 YFSETQ. The CDR3 protein is CASSLDSATNEKLFF. For the CDR3, the DNA is TGCGCCAGCAGCTTGGACAGTGCAACTAATGAAAAACTGTTTTTT.

The chain couples TRBV11-3 to TRBJ1-2; D may be TRBD1 (5 bases). The CDR3 totals 13 residues. CDR1 is SGHNT and CDR2 is YENEEA in the germline V gene. The V and J ends lost 6 bases and 3 bases respectively, with 11 bases between them. The DNA of the CDR3 is TGTGCCAGCAGTTTCAGGGAGGACTATGGCTACACCTTC. It codes for CASSFREDYGYTF.

The chain couples TRBV5-4 to TRBJ2-2; 7 nucleotides agree with TRBD2. CDR1 and CDR2 (germline): SGHNT, YYREEE (reference sequence). The CDR3 sequence is 15 residues long. V was pared by 0 bases and J by 4 bases, with 3 bases of the junction left unmatched. Here the CDR3 reads CASSLDGGITGELFF. Written as DNA, the CDR3 is TGTGCCAGCAGCTTGGACGGGGGGATCACCGGGGAGCTGTTTTTT.

The J gene is TRBJ2-7, the V gene TRBV30; no clear D. Germline CDR1 and CDR2: GTSNPN and SVGIG (reference sequence). Trimming shortened V by 0 bases and J by 2 bases, and 14 bases separated the two germline ends. The CDR3 runs to 15 residues. CDR3 sequence (DNA): TGTGCCTGGAGTGTACTGCCGATTCCAACCTACGAGCAGTACTTC. It specifies CAWSVLPIPTYEQYF.

This clone has just a few counts. This sequence joins TRBV7-8 and TRBJ2-3; D unresolved. The CDR3 contains 14 residues. V lost 5 bases and J lost 6, with 15 bases in between. The germline V gene encodes CDR1 SGHVS and CDR2 FQNEAQ. Written as DNA, the CDR3 is TGTGCCAGCAGCCTCAGGATGAGTGCGGATACGCAGTATTTT. As protein: CASSLRMSADTQYF.

The rearrangement links TRBV3-1 (or the pseudogene TRBV3-2) to TRBJ1-2; D unclear. Germline lookup yields CDR1 LGHDT and CDR2 YNNKEL (reference sequence). The CDR3 runs 16 residues. V lost 0 bases, J lost 3 bases, and 14 bases lay in between. The CDR3 loop is CASSQDVTGAYYGYTF. In nucleotides, the CDR3 is TGTGCCAGCAGCCAAGATGTCACCGGTGCCTACTATGGCTACACCTTC.

The V gene is TRBV10-3, the J gene TRBJ2-7; D perhaps matches TRBD2 (5 bases). This CDR3 has 13 residues. V was clipped by 0 bases and J by 7 bases, with 10 bases between them. CDR1 is ENHRY and CDR2 is SYGVKD in the germline V gene. The CDR3: CAISESEAREQYF. DNA of the CDR3: TGTGCCATCAGTGAGTCGGAGGCCCGGGAGCAGTACTTC.

The chain employs TRBV2 and TRBJ1-2; the D gene is possibly TRBD1 (6 bases). The V gene lost 8 bases and the J gene lost 5 bases, with 18 bases spanning the gap. This CDR3 region has 14 residues. Looked up from germline, CDR1 is SNHLY and CDR2 is FYNNEI. CDR3 DNA sequence: TGTGCCAGCCACTTCCGCCAGACAGGTTATGGCTACACCTTC. It yields the protein CASHFRQTGYGYTF.

The chain joins TRBV10-1 to TRBJ2-2; possible D gene TRBD2, 6 bases. V lost 3 bases and J 7 bases, leaving 9 bases between the germline ends. The CDR3 covers 13 residues. Germline V gene sequence: CDR1 WNHNN, CDR2 SYGVQD (reference sequence). CDR3 residues: CASSDWTNGELFF. In DNA form, the CDR3 reads TGCGCCAGCAGTGATTGGACTAACGGGGAGCTGTTTTTT.

The chain carries TRBV24-1 and TRBJ2-1; 8 bases align to TRBD1. CDR3 length: 15 amino acids. Trimming cost V 3 bases and J 4 bases; bases outside gene matches: 4. Germline-derived CDR1 and CDR2 are KGHDR and SFDVKD. The CDR3 bases are TGTGCCACCAGTGATCCGACAGGGGCATACAATGAGCAGTTCTTC. Its translation is CATSDPTGAYNEQFF.

The chain has TRBV5-1 and TRBJ1-6; D gene uncertain. The CDR3 has 14 amino acids. Looked up from germline, CDR1 is SGHRS and CDR2 is YFSETQ. V lost 4 bases to trimming and J lost 9 bases, with 14 bases between them. The CDR3 is CASSPLERGSPLHF. CDR3 DNA sequence: TGCGCCAGCAGCCCCCTTGAGCGGGGTTCACCCCTCCACTTT.

This chain links TRBV6-5 with TRBJ1-2; 12 bases map to TRBD1. V shed 6 bases, J shed 5 bases, and the junction held 7 bases outside the gene matches. Germline CDR1 MNHEY, CDR2 SVGAGI. CDR3 length: 15 amino acids. The CDR3 loop is CASSRGTGGAYGYTF. CDR3 bases: TGTGCCAGCAGCCGAGGGACAGGGGGCGCGTATGGCTACACCTTC.

This chain links TRBV19 with TRBJ2-1, with 8 bases fitting TRBD1. Per the germline V gene, CDR1 is LNHDA and CDR2 is SQIVND (reference sequence). The CDR3 totals 14 residues. V was pared by 5 bases and J by 5 bases, with 5 bases of the junction left unmatched. The chain's CDR3 is CASSPDRDDNEQFF. The DNA for the CDR3 is TGTGCCAGTAGTCCGGACAGGGACGACAATGAGCAGTTCTTC.

V usage is TRBV3-1 (or the pseudogene TRBV3-2) and J usage is TRBJ1-2, with no clear D. Per the germline V gene, CDR1 is LGHDT and CDR2 is YNNKEL (reference sequence). The V and J ends lost 0 bases and 6 bases respectively, with 11 bases between them. The CDR3 has 14 amino acids. CDR3 nucleotides: TGTGCCAGCAGCCAAGATTACACGAACCATGGCTACACCTTC. As protein: CASSQDYTNHGYTF.

This chain links TRBV10-3 with TRBJ1-6; D gene uncertain. Trimming pared 3 bases from V and 3 bases from J, leaving 9 bases between. The CDR3 extends over 15 amino acids. The V gene's germline CDR1 is ENHRY and CDR2 SYGVKD. The CDR3 reads CAISEAAYYNSPLHF. CDR3 nucleotide sequence: TGTGCCATCAGTGAAGCTGCCTACTATAATTCACCCCTCCACTTT.

The chain has TRBV7-9 and TRBJ2-2; 7 bases match TRBD2. The CDR3 runs to 16 residues. CDR1 is SEHNR and CDR2 is FQNEAQ in the germline V gene (reference sequence). V gave up 5 bases and J gave up 0 bases; unmatched junction bases: 6. In DNA form, the CDR3 reads TGTGCCAGCAGCCAGCTAGCGGAACCGAACACCGGGGAGCTGTTTTTT. This sequence encodes CASSQLAEPNTGELFF.

This clone showed up just a few times. The gene calls are TRBV5-1 and TRBJ2-3; 9 bases are a match to TRBD2. V dropped 3 bases and J dropped 3; count of bases not matched to a gene: 8. CDR3 size: 16 residues. Germline loops: CDR1 SGHRS, CDR2 YFSETQ. The CDR3 reads CASSWGLAGGTDTQYF. The CDR3 DNA is TGCGCCAGCAGCTGGGGACTAGCAGGTGGGACAGATACGCAGTATTTT.

This chain uses TRBV19 with TRBJ1-5; D uncertain. The CDR3 runs to 13 residues. In germline, CDR1 is LNHDA, CDR2 SQIVND (reference sequence). The ends were cut back, 8 bases at V and 7 bases at J, with 15 bases in the middle. The CDR3 sequence: CASDPGWAQPQHF. In DNA form, the CDR3 reads TGTGCCAGTGATCCAGGCTGGGCGCAGCCCCAGCATTTT.

The J gene is TRBJ2-7, the V gene TRBV4-1; TRBD2 matches at 13 bases. The CDR3 consists of 18 residues. V was pared by 3 bases and J by 4 bases, with 12 bases of the junction left unmatched. The germline V gene encodes CDR1 MGHRA and CDR2 YSYEKL. CDR3 residues: CASSQETSGGPLRYEQYF. The CDR3 nucleotides are TGCGCCAGCAGCCAGGAGACTAGCGGGGGGCCCCTCCGGTACGAGCAGTACTTC.